This T cell receptor (beta chain) was identified during a study of CD8+ T cells in alopecia areata. Study background: The tofacitinib course ran for 6 to 18 months and was followed by 6 months off drug. Study results and caveats: Tofacitinib significantly reduced both scalp clonality and expanded CD8+ clones among the top 100. Scalp sequencing captures resident alphabeta T cells of normal skin too. Normal scalp had lower clonality than lesional scalp, with alopecia totalis/universalis lesions showing this most strongly.

Treatment here: oral pan-JAK inhibitor, 5-10 mg twice daily. V lost 6 bases and J lost 4, with 4 bases in between. Germline assignment: CDR1 SGHAT and CDR2 FQNNGV. The CDR3 is 12 amino acids. Worth noting for this clone: What it recognizes is unknown.

Once RNA had been extracted, it was reverse transcribed into cDNA to act as the sequencing template. Repertoires were generated with immunoSEQ multiplex PCR, while TCRdb's copy carries only in-frame clones and drops some. The top ten clones hold about 2.4% of a sample with more than 200,000 clones, roughly 44% of them seen once. The sample here was CD4+ T cells sorted from blood, taken at approximately week 36, from a patient treated with tofacitinib. This sequence originates from a human donor with alopecia areata. The chain links TRBV11-2 to TRBJ2-6; D not resolved. The CDR3 DNA reads as TGTGCCAGCAGTGGAGGGGCCAACGTCCTGACTTTC. Translated: CASSGGANVLTF.